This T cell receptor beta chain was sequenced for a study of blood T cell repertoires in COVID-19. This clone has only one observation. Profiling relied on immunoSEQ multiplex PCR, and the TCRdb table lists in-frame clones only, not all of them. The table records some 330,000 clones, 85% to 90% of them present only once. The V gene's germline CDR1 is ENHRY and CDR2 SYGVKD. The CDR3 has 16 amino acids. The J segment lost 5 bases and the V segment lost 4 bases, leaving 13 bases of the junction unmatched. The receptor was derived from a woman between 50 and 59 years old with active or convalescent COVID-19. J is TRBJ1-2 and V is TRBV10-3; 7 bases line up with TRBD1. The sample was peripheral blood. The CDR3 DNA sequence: TGTGCCATCAGTGTTTTACAGGGGCCTCCGTCGTATGGCTACACCTTC. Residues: CAISVLQGPPSYGYTF.